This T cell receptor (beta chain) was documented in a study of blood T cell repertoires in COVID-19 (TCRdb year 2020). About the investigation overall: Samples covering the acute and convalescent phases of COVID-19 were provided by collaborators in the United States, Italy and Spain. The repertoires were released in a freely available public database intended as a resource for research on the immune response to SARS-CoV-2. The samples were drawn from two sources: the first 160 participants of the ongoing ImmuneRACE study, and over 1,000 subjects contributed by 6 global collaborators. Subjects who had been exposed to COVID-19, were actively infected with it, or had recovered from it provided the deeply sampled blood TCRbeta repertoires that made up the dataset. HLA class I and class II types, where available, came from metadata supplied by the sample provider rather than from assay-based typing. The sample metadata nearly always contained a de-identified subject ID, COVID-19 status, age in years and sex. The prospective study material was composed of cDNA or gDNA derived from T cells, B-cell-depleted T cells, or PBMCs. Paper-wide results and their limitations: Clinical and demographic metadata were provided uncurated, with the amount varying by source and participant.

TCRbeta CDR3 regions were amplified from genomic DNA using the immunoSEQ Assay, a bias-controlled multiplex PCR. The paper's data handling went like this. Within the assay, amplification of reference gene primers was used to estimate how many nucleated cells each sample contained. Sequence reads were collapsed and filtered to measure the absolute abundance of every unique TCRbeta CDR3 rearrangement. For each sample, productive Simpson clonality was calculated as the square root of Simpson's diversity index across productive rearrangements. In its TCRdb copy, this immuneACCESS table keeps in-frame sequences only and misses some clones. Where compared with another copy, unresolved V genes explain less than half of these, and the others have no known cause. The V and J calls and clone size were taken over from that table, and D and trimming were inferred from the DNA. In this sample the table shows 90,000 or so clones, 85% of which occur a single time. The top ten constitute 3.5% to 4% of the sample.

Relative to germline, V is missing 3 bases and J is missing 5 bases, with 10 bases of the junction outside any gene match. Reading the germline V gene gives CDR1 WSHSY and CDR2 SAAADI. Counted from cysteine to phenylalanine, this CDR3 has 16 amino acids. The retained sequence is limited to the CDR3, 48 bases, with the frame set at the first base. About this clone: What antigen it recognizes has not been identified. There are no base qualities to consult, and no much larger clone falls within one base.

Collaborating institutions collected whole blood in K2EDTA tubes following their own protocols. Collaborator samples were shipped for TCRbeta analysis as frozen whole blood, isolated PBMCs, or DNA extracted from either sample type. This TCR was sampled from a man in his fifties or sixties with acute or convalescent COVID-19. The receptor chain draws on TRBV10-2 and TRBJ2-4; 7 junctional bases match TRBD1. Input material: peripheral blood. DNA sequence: TGCGCCAGCAGTGAACCTACAAAGGGGGCGCAAAACATTCAGTACTTC. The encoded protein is CASSEPTKGAQNIQYF.